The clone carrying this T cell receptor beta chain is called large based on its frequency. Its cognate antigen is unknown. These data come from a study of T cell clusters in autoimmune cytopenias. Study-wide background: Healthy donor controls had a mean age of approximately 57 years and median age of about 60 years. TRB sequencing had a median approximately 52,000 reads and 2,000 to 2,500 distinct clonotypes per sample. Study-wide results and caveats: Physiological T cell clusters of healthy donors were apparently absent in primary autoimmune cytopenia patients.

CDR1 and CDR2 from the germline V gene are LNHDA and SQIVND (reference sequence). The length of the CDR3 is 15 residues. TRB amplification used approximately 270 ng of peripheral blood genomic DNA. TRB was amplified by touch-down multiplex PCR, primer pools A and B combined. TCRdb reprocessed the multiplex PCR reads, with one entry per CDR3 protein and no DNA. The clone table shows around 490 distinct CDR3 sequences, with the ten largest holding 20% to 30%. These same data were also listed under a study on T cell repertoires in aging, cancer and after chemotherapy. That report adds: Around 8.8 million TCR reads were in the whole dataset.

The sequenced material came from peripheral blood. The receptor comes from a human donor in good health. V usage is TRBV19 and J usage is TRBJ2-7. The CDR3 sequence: CASSFFAGGTYEQYF.